This T cell receptor beta chain was sequenced for a study of early T cells in non-severe SARS-CoV-2 infection. Overall study context: The sequenced material was bulk RNA from unsorted whole blood, and its chains were unpaired. Study conclusions and caveats: Matching results from VDJdb favored anti-spike CD8 responses, leaving private and CD4 specificities undetected.

This CDR3 has 15 residues. CDR1 SGHNT and CDR2 YYREEE come from the germline V gene (reference sequence). V dropped 4 bases and J dropped 4 bases, with 18 bases sitting between them. Unique molecular identifiers were added to individual cDNA molecules. MiXCR, run by TCRdb on the 5' RACE reads, gives a single entry per CDR3 protein. The data hold around 26,000 distinct CDR3 sequences, with almost 4.5% observed a single time. This clonotype showed up many times. Its antigen is unknown. Sequenced input: whole blood. The J gene is TRBJ2-7, the V gene TRBV5-4; D not certain. This receptor was obtained from an adult who was a healthcare worker with PCR-confirmed SARS-CoV-2 infection or an uninfected control (not recorded which). CDR3 sequence: CASSPDLGGTYEQYF. The CDR3 DNA sequence: TGTGCCAGCAGCCCCGATCTCGGCGGCACTTACGAGCAGTACTTC.